A selection of T cell receptor beta chains follows, all from one sample in a study of CD8+ T cells in alopecia areata. Some clones are missing from TCRdb's copy, which holds only in-frame ones; the method was immunoSEQ multiplex PCR. The data contain 120,000 or so clones, about two fifths of them singletons. Sequenced input: CD4+ T cells sorted from blood. These receptors all come from a human donor with alopecia areata. Both conserved end residues are part of each CDR3. Fields, in order: J gene, V gene, clone size, D gene, CDR3 protein, CDR3 DNA. D genes are given only for firm matches. Size values are once, few and many counts, or a class for expanded clones, and some rows have none.

TRBJ1-5	TRBV29-1	few	NA	CSVINSLGQPQHF	TGCAGCGTTATCAACAGCCTTGGTCAGCCCCAGCATTTT
TRBJ2-7	TRBV4-3	NA	NA	CASSQDWGRVYEQYF	TGCGCCAGCAGCCAAGATTGGGGGCGGGTCTACGAGCAGTACTTC
TRBJ2-1	TRBV27	NA	NA	CASSLNPSHEQFF	TGTGCCAGCAGTTTGAACCCCTCTCATGAGCAGTTCTTC
TRBJ2-3	TRBV23-1	few	NA	CASSQSRAQDTQYF	TGCGCCAGCAGTCAATCGAGGGCCCAAGATACGCAGTATTTT
TRBJ2-2	TRBV6-5	NA	TRBD2	CASSSPGEGVFGELFF	TGTGCCAGCAGTTCCCCGGGGGAGGGCGTGTTCGGGGAGCTGTTTTTT
TRBJ1-1	TRBV29-1	NA	NA	CSVRRPLYNTEAFF	TGCAGCGTTCGCCGACCACTGTACAACACTGAAGCTTTCTTT
TRBJ2-1	TRBV4-1	few	NA	CASSQDRDLAFYNEQFF	TGCGCCAGCAGCCAAGATCGAGACCTAGCGTTCTACAATGAGCAGTTCTTC
TRBJ2-7	TRBV29-1	few	NA	CSGSQAYEQYF	TGCAGCGGCTCCCAGGCCTACGAGCAGTACTTC
TRBJ1-2	TRBV20-1	once	NA	CSGLTDYGYTF	TGCAGTGGGCTGACAGACTATGGCTACACCTTC
TRBJ2-7	TRBV4-3	few	NA	CASSPRAREFGEQYF	TGCGCCAGCAGCCCCCGAGCCAGGGAGTTTGGCGAGCAGTACTTC
TRBJ1-1	TRBV7-2	NA	NA	CASSFWGADPEAFF	TGTGCCAGCAGCTTCTGGGGTGCGGACCCTGAAGCTTTCTTT
TRBJ2-3	TRBV5-1	few	NA	CASSLETDTQYF	TGCGCCAGCAGCTTGGAGACAGATACGCAGTATTTT
TRBJ1-1	TRBV6-6	NA	NA	CASSFPANTEAFF	TGTGCCAGCAGTTTCCCTGCGAACACTGAAGCTTTCTTT
TRBJ2-3	TRBV25-1	NA	NA	CASSVGTGAHTDTQYF	TGTGCCAGCAGTGTAGGGACGGGAGCCCACACAGATACGCAGTATTTT
TRBJ2-3	TRBV5-5	few	TRBD2	CASSDVAGADTQYF	TGTGCCAGCAGCGACGTTGCGGGGGCAGATACGCAGTATTTT
TRBJ2-2	TRBV6-5	NA	NA	CASSYPITGELFF	TGTGCCAGCAGTTACCCCATCACCGGGGAGCTGTTTTTT
TRBJ1-2	TRBV29-1	NA	NA	CSGDSNYGYTF	TGCAGCGGAGACAGTAACTATGGCTACACCTTC
TRBJ1-4	TRBV30	few	NA	CAWSRGSFEELFF	TGTGCCTGGAGTCGGGGCAGTTTTGAAGAACTGTTTTTT
TRBJ2-7	TRBV28	NA	NA	CASTFSQPRDGEQYF	TGTGCCAGCACGTTCTCCCAGCCCCGGGATGGCGAGCAGTACTTC
TRBJ2-7	TRBV29-1	NA	NA	CSVRDYSYEQYF	TGCAGCGTCCGGGATTACTCCTACGAGCAGTACTTC
TRBJ2-3	TRBV29-1	few	TRBD2	CSVTRVAGPLADTQYF	TGCAGCGTTACCCGGGTAGCGGGCCCACTGGCGGATACGCAGTATTTT
TRBJ2-5	TRBV7-9	NA	TRBD2	CASSSLTSGGIQETQYF	TGTGCCAGCAGCTCCCTAACTAGCGGGGGGATTCAAGAGACCCAGTACTTC
TRBJ1-1	TRBV5-1	NA	NA	CASSLIGSGDTEAFF	TGCGCCAGCAGCTTGATTGGCAGTGGGGACACTGAAGCTTTCTTT
TRBJ1-2	TRBV29-1	few	NA	CSVGRGATSNYGYTF	TGCAGCGTTGGGCGTGGGGCCACATCCAACTATGGCTACACCTTC
TRBJ2-3	TRBV7-3	once	NA	CASSLTPEGTDTQYF	TGTGCCAGCAGCTTAACGCCGGAGGGCACAGATACGCAGTATTTT
TRBJ1-2	TRBV9	NA	NA	CASSVRDGNGYTF	TGTGCCAGCAGCGTCCGGGACGGGAATGGCTACACCTTC
TRBJ2-1	TRBV7-8	NA	TRBD1	CASRPTGGSYNEQFF	TGTGCCAGCAGGCCCACAGGGGGCTCCTACAATGAGCAGTTCTTC
TRBJ2-5	TRBV7-9	few	NA	CASSLALQGRETQYF	TGTGCCAGCAGCTTAGCGCTCCAGGGACGAGAGACCCAGTACTTC
TRBJ2-1	TRBV4-1	NA	TRBD1	CASLGVTGTGLNEQFF	TGCGCCAGCCTAGGCGTAACCGGGACAGGGCTTAATGAGCAGTTCTTC
TRBJ2-7	TRBV19	NA	NA	CASNRGTSSYEQYF	TGTGCCAGTAACAGAGGGACAAGCTCCTACGAGCAGTACTTC
TRBJ1-2	TRBV6-5	NA	NA	CASSYSKAANYGYTF	TGTGCCAGCAGTTACTCGAAGGCAGCTAACTATGGCTACACCTTC
TRBJ2-1	TRBV29-1	NA	NA	CSVVPYNEQFF	TGCAGCGTAGTCCCCTACAATGAGCAGTTCTTC
TRBJ2-7	TRBV28	NA	TRBD2	CASSSTGLAGYEQYF	TGTGCCAGCAGTTCGACGGGACTAGCGGGCTACGAGCAGTACTTC
TRBJ2-7	TRBV29-1	NA	NA	CSVTREGRGPREQYF	TGCAGCGTTACAAGGGAGGGCAGGGGGCCACGGGAGCAGTACTTC
TRBJ2-5	TRBV7-2	few	NA	CASSFLPSGGGQETQYF	TGTGCCAGCAGCTTTTTGCCTAGCGGAGGGGGGCAAGAGACCCAGTACTTC
TRBJ1-2	TRBV29-1	NA	NA	CSVGANYGYTF	TGCAGCGTTGGAGCTAACTATGGCTACACCTTC
TRBJ2-5	TRBV4-1	few	NA	CASSHPDFQETQYF	TGCGCCAGCAGCCACCCGGACTTCCAAGAGACCCAGTACTTC
TRBJ2-1	TRBV5-6	NA	NA	CASSLGGYEQFF	TGTGCCAGCAGCTTAGGAGGATATGAGCAGTTCTTC
TRBJ2-3	TRBV7-2	NA	NA	CASSPTPASTDTQYF	TGTGCCAGCAGCCCCACCCCCGCTAGCACAGATACGCAGTATTTT
TRBJ2-2	TRBV5-5	NA	NA	CASSFRSNRNTGELFF	TGTGCCAGCAGCTTCCGAAGCAACAGGAACACCGGGGAGCTGTTTTTT
TRBJ2-4	TRBV4-1	NA	NA	CASSQDLSQSPYF	TGCGCCAGCAGCCAAGATTTGAGCCAATCACCGTACTTC
TRBJ1-1	TRBV2	once	NA	CASSDELNTEAFF	TGTGCCAGCAGTGACGAACTGAACACTGAAGCTTTCTTT
TRBJ2-2	TRBV19	NA	NA	CASREGGSTGELFF	TGTGCCAGTAGGGAGGGCGGTAGCACCGGGGAGCTGTTTTTT
TRBJ2-3	TRBV29-1	NA	TRBD2	CSVRRLAGGPGTDTQYF	TGCAGCGTACGGCGACTAGCGGGGGGGCCGGGCACAGATACGCAGTATTTT
TRBJ1-2	TRBV7-8	NA	TRBD1	CASSSGQHGYTF	TGTGCCAGCAGCTCGGGACAGCATGGCTACACCTTC
TRBJ2-7	TRBV6-6	NA	TRBD1	CASSFGTVSYEQYF	TGTGCCAGCAGTTTCGGGACAGTATCCTACGAGCAGTACTTC
TRBJ2-2	TRBV5-1	few	NA	CASSSSEGGELFF	TGCGCCAGCAGCTCTTCGGAGGGCGGGGAGCTGTTTTTT
TRBJ2-1	TRBV10-3	few	NA	CAISDDNEQFF	TGTGCCATCAGTGACGACAATGAGCAGTTCTTC
TRBJ2-5	TRBV7-9	few	TRBD1	CASSPRDRGQETQYF	TGTGCCAGCAGCCCCCGGGACAGGGGGCAAGAGACCCAGTACTTC
TRBJ2-5	TRBV7-2	NA	TRBD1	CASSLPRDRGGETQYF	TGTGCCAGCAGCTTACCCCGGGACAGGGGCGGAGAGACCCAGTACTTC
TRBJ1-5	TRBV29-1	NA	NA	CSVETGQHNQPQHF	TGCAGCGTTGAAACCGGACAGCACAATCAGCCCCAGCATTTT
TRBJ1-1	TRBV30	few	NA	CAWKGRAFGAFF	TGTGCCTGGAAAGGCAGGGCGTTCGGCGCTTTCTTT
TRBJ2-2	TRBV7-9	few	NA	CASRSSNTGELFF	TGTGCCAGCAGGTCATCGAACACCGGGGAGCTGTTTTTT
TRBJ2-7	TRBV7-2	NA	NA	CASSLGTGYDQYF	TGTGCCAGCAGCTTAGGTACTGGGTACGACCAGTACTTC
TRBJ2-3	TRBV7-3	NA	TRBD2	CASSPVAGVPNTQYF	TGTGCCAGCAGCCCCGTGGCGGGAGTTCCCAATACGCAGTATTTT
TRBJ2-5	TRBV30	NA	NA	CAWSWRGIQTQYF	TGTGCCTGGAGTTGGAGGGGGATTCAGACCCAGTACTTC
TRBJ1-3	TRBV19	NA	NA	CASRALSSGNTIYF	TGTGCCAGCAGGGCCCTCAGCTCTGGAAACACCATATATTTT
TRBJ2-2	TRBV27	few	NA	CASKRGTGELFF	TGTGCCAGCAAAAGGGGTACCGGGGAGCTGTTTTTT
TRBJ2-3	TRBV5-1	NA	TRBD1	CASSLGGRQGHTQYF	TGCGCCAGCAGCTTGGGGGGCCGACAGGGACATACGCAGTATTTT
TRBJ2-7	TRBV14	NA	NA	CASSHRDEQYF	TGTGCCAGCAGCCACAGGGACGAGCAGTACTTC